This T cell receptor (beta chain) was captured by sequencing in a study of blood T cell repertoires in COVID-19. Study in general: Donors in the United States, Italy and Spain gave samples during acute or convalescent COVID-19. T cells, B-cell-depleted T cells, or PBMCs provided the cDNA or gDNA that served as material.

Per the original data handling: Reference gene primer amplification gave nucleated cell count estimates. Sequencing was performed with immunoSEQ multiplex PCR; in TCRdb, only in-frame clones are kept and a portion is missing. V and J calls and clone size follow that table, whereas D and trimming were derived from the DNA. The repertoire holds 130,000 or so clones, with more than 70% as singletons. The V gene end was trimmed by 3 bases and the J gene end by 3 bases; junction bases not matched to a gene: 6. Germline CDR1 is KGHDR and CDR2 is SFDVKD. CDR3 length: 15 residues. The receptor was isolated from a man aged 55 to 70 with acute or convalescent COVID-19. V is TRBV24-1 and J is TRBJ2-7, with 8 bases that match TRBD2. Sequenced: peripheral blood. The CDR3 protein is CATSDPRSGSYEQYF. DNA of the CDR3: TGTGCCACCAGTGATCCTCGAAGCGGGAGCTACGAGCAGTACTTC.